This T cell receptor (beta chain) was captured in a study of shared clonotypes between healthy human individuals. As for the study in general: Researchers assigned three CD4 naive, three CD4 memory, two CD8 naive and one CD8 memory plate to each donor.

The CDR3 is 13 residues long. The germline gives CDR1 LNHDA, CDR2 SQIVND (reference sequence). The ends were cut back, 5 bases at V and 1 base at J, with 8 bases in the middle. Broader study findings: Between several donors, naive CD4 clonotypes were shared at a level of approximately 5%.

The assay was carried out at the deep level. The authors loaded 150 to 250 ng DNA, approximately 30,000 T cell genomes, into sorted-subset replicate PCRs. Using immunoSEQ multiplex PCR, the repertoire was profiled, and TCRdb retains in-frame clones only, with some absent. The sample has about 2 million clones, approximately 94% seen once. Naive CD8 isolation took CD45RO-negative cells positively selected for CCR7 and excluded terminally differentiated effector memory CD45RA+ cells. On this clone itself: The antigen is undetermined.

Sequencing was done on a sample of naive CD8+ T cells sorted from blood. The chain recombines TRBV19 with TRBJ1-1; D unresolved. The TCR comes from a man aged 18 to 30 in good health. CDR3 in DNA: TGTGCCAGTAGTGTGCCAGAGAACACTGAAGCTTTCTTT. Its protein is CASSVPENTEAFF.